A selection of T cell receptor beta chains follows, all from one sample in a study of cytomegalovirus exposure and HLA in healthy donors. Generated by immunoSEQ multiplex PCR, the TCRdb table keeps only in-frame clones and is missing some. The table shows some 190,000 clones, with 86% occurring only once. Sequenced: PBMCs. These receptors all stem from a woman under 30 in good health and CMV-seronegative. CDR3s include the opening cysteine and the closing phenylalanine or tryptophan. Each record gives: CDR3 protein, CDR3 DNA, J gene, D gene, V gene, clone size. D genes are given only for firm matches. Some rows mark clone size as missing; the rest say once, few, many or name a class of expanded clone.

CAWSADRDRSPLHF	TGTGCCTGGAGTGCCGACAGGGATAGGTCACCCCTCCACTTT	TRBJ1-6	TRBD1	TRBV30	NA
CASSLRGYLAKNIQYF	TGTGCCAGCAGCCTCAGGGGCTACCTAGCCAAAAACATTCAGTACTTC	TRBJ2-4	NA	TRBV5-8	NA
CASSFLGGGKLFF	TGTGCCAGCAGTTTTTTAGGCGGGGGGAAACTGTTTTTT	TRBJ1-4	NA	TRBV28	NA
CASSYSPRGLTEAFF	TGTGCCAGCAGTTACTCGCCCAGGGGATTAACTGAAGCTTTCTTT	TRBJ1-1	NA	TRBV6-6	NA
CASSPQSGGEQYF	TGTGCCAGCAGCCCGCAGAGCGGGGGCGAGCAGTACTTC	TRBJ2-7	TRBD2	TRBV7-3	NA
CASSPSSYEQYF	TGTGCCAGCTCACCGAGCTCCTACGAGCAGTACTTC	TRBJ2-7	NA	TRBV18	NA
CSAPTGGELFF	TGCAGTGCTCCAACAGGGGGAGAGCTGTTTTTT	TRBJ2-2	TRBD1	TRBV20-1	NA
CSVGTRLTGELFF	TGCAGCGTCGGGACAAGATTGACCGGGGAGCTGTTTTTT	TRBJ2-2	NA	TRBV29-1	few
CASSRFDSLFAEAFF	TGTGCCAGCAGCCGATTTGACAGTCTTTTTGCGGAAGCTTTCTTT	TRBJ1-1	NA	TRBV5-4	once
CASSPSGGQGAGQPQHF	TGTGCCAGCTCACCATCTGGGGGACAGGGGGCCGGCCAGCCCCAGCATTTT	TRBJ1-5	TRBD1	TRBV18	few
CASRPRTGPGTEAFF	TGTGCCAGCAGACCCAGGACAGGGCCAGGCACTGAAGCTTTCTTT	TRBJ1-1	TRBD1	TRBV28	NA
CASSERIGQNTEAFF	TGTGCCAGCAGTGAAAGGATCGGACAGAACACTGAAGCTTTCTTT	TRBJ1-1	NA	TRBV6-1	NA
CATSSSDSPKHNEKLFF	TGTGCCACCAGCAGTAGTGACAGCCCTAAACATAATGAAAAACTGTTTTTT	TRBJ1-4	NA	TRBV15	NA
CALGGRLQETQYF	TGTGCCCTCGGGGGGCGGTTACAAGAGACCCAGTACTTC	TRBJ2-5	NA	TRBV7-9	NA
CASSVGTQRAGELFF	TGCGCCAGCAGCGTAGGGACTCAAAGGGCCGGGGAGCTGTTTTTT	TRBJ2-2	NA	TRBV5-1	NA
CASSLSGGEQYF	TGTGCCAGCAGCTTGTCAGGGGGGGAGCAGTACTTC	TRBJ2-7	NA	TRBV11-3	NA
CASSLALGGADTQYF	TGTGCCAGCAGCTTGGCTTTAGGGGGGGCAGATACGCAGTATTTT	TRBJ2-3	NA	TRBV5-5	once
CASTFDRINGYTF	TGTGCCAGCACCTTCGACAGGATCAATGGCTACACCTTC	TRBJ1-2	NA	TRBV6-1	NA
CASSQPSGGRGEQFF	TGCGCCAGCAGCCAGCCTAGCGGGGGCCGGGGTGAGCAGTTCTTC	TRBJ2-1	TRBD2	TRBV4-1	NA
CASSYNGAGANVLTF	TGTGCCAGCAGTTACAACGGGGCTGGGGCCAACGTCCTGACTTTC	TRBJ2-6	NA	TRBV6-6	medium-sized
CAGASGPSSYNEQFF	TGTGCCGGGGCTAGCGGGCCTAGCTCCTACAATGAGCAGTTCTTC	TRBJ2-1	TRBD2	TRBV30	NA
CSVEGYRGEAKNIQYF	TGCAGCGTTGAAGGGTACAGGGGGGAAGCCAAAAACATTCAGTACTTC	TRBJ2-4	TRBD1	TRBV29-1	NA
CASSRGLGAFF	TGTGCCAGTAGTAGGGGGCTGGGTGCTTTCTTT	TRBJ1-1	NA	TRBV19	NA
CASRSPTGGNTEAFF	TGTGCCAGCAGGTCGCCGACCGGGGGGAACACTGAAGCTTTCTTT	TRBJ1-1	NA	TRBV7-3	NA
CASSASRGANTEAFF	TGTGCCAGCAGTGCTTCCCGGGGGGCGAACACTGAAGCTTTCTTT	TRBJ1-1	NA	TRBV25-1	NA
CASSGGDGYTF	TGTGCCAGCAGTGGCGGGGATGGCTACACCTTC	TRBJ1-2	NA	TRBV2	NA
CASSYSSGGSYEQYF	TGTGCCAGCAGTTACTCGTCAGGGGGAAGCTACGAGCAGTACTTC	TRBJ2-7	TRBD1	TRBV6-6	NA
CATSRDRGSGGLKTQYF	TGTGCCACCAGCAGAGATCGGGGGTCAGGGGGGTTGAAGACCCAGTACTTC	TRBJ2-5	NA	TRBV15	NA
CASSEARKQYF	TGTGCCAGCAGTGAAGCTAGAAAGCAGTATTTT	TRBJ2-3	NA	TRBV2	NA
CASSEEGLAGSNEQFF	TGTGCCAGCAGTGAAGAAGGACTAGCGGGATCCAATGAGCAGTTCTTC	TRBJ2-1	TRBD2	TRBV6-4	NA
CASSYRGSLAYEQYF	TGTGCCAGCAGTTACCGCGGCAGTTTAGCCTACGAGCAGTACTTC	TRBJ2-7	NA	TRBV6-5	NA
CASGLVTGSTEAFF	TGTGCTAGTGGTTTGGTAACCGGGTCCACTGAAGCTTTCTTT	TRBJ1-1	NA	TRBV12-5	NA
CASSLGQGRSPLHF	TGTGCCAGTAGCCTGGGACAGGGCCGCTCACCCCTCCACTTT	TRBJ1-6	TRBD1	TRBV19	NA
CASSLTGIKTYEQYF	TGTGCCAGCAGCTTGACAGGGATTAAGACCTACGAGCAGTACTTC	TRBJ2-7	NA	TRBV5-4	NA
CAWSPGSYEQYF	TGTGCCTGGAGCCCAGGTTCCTACGAGCAGTACTTC	TRBJ2-7	NA	TRBV30	NA
CASSRQGANTEAFF	TGTGCCAGCTCACGACAGGGGGCTAACACTGAAGCTTTCTTT	TRBJ1-1	TRBD1	TRBV18	few
CASSSGTYGHTF	TGTGCCAGCAGTTCGGGAACCTATGGCCACACCTTC	TRBJ1-2	NA	TRBV6-5	once
CASSLTGTFAFF	TGTGCCAGCAGCCTCACAGGAACGTTCGCTTTCTTT	TRBJ1-1	NA	TRBV6-1	NA
CASSVGGEGAGELFF	TGTGCCAGCAGCGTAGGTGGGGAAGGGGCCGGGGAGCTGTTTTTT	TRBJ2-2	NA	TRBV9	NA
CASSLALSQDTYEQYF	TGCGCCAGCAGCTTGGCCTTATCACAGGATACCTACGAGCAGTACTTC	TRBJ2-7	NA	TRBV5-1	NA
CASRSLQGANEKLFF	TGTGCCAGCAGGTCCCTTCAGGGGGCTAATGAAAAACTGTTTTTT	TRBJ1-4	TRBD1	TRBV5-6	NA
CASSELLVGDRGHNEQFF	TGTGCCAGCAGTGAGCTACTCGTGGGGGACAGGGGGCACAATGAGCAGTTCTTC	TRBJ2-1	TRBD1	TRBV25-1	NA
CASGLASGWQFF	TGTGCTAGTGGTTTGGCCTCAGGGTGGCAGTTCTTC	TRBJ2-1	NA	TRBV12-5	NA
CASSAMGGPTSGNTIYF	TGTGCCAGCAGCGCCATGGGGGGACCCACTTCTGGAAACACCATATATTTT	TRBJ1-3	NA	TRBV9	once
CASSGTGNSGQPQHF	TGTGCCAGCAGCGGGACAGGTAACTCAGGTCAGCCCCAGCATTTT	TRBJ1-5	TRBD1	TRBV11-2	NA
CASSQVGASYEQYF	TGTGCCAGCAGCCAGGTGGGAGCCTCCTACGAGCAGTACTTC	TRBJ2-7	NA	TRBV11-2	NA
CASRRVAGGETQYF	TGTGCCAGCAGGCGGGTGGCGGGAGGGGAGACCCAGTACTTC	TRBJ2-5	TRBD2	TRBV27	NA
CASREQGQTTEAFF	TGCGCCAGCAGGGAACAGGGGCAAACCACTGAAGCTTTCTTT	TRBJ1-1	TRBD1	TRBV10-1	NA
CASRHTGLGEKLFF	TGTGCCAGCAGACACACAGGGCTCGGAGAAAAACTGTTTTTT	TRBJ1-4	NA	TRBV28	NA
CASSLSRFPMNTEAFF	TGTGCCAGCAGTTTGAGCAGGTTCCCCATGAACACTGAAGCTTTCTTT	TRBJ1-1	NA	TRBV27	NA
CASSLARGRTEAFF	TGTGCCAGCAGCTTAGCCCGGGGGAGGACTGAAGCTTTCTTT	TRBJ1-1	NA	TRBV11-2	NA
CASSEAQGTGGYNEQFF	TGTGCCAGCAGTGAAGCGCAGGGGACAGGGGGCTACAATGAGCAGTTCTTC	TRBJ2-1	TRBD1	TRBV6-1	NA
CASGAGTGPYEQYF	TGTGCCAGCGGGGCCGGGACAGGGCCCTACGAGCAGTACTTC	TRBJ2-7	TRBD1	TRBV27	many
CASSLEPIRQPQHF	TGTGCCAGCAGCTTAGAGCCGATACGACAGCCCCAGCATTTT	TRBJ1-5	NA	TRBV7-8	NA
CASSLVRGGSYNEQFF	TGTGCCAGCAGCTTAGTTCGGGGAGGCTCCTACAATGAGCAGTTCTTC	TRBJ2-1	NA	TRBV7-9	NA
CATRLGTDTQYF	TGTGCCACCAGACTTGGCACAGATACGCAGTATTTT	TRBJ2-3	NA	TRBV6-1	NA